This T cell receptor beta chain was documented in a study of CD8+CD57+ T cells in acquired aplastic anemia. Across the study: When averaged, DNA from sorted CD4+ and CD8+ cells came to approximately 3.2 ug. General study results and limits: Sharing between patients and controls was observed for twenty-nine CD8+ CDR3 sequences.

The germline CDR1 and CDR2 sequences are SEHNR and FQNEAQ (reference sequence). The CDR3 extends over 17 amino acids. With V trimmed by 4 bases and J by 0 bases, 6 bases remained unmatched. The template used for profiling TCR beta VDJ and CDR3 was genomic DNA. TCRdb redid the calling of the reads with MiXCR, one entry per CDR3 protein. The table includes 300,000 or so distinct CDR3 sequences, 45% to 70% detected once. Concerning this clonotype itself: Its antigen remains unidentified.

The sample consisted of sorted CD4+, CD8+, or CD8+CD57+ T cells (not recorded which) from PBMCs. This sequence joins TRBV7-9 and TRBJ2-2; 9 bases match TRBD1. The clonotype originates from a human donor with severe aplastic anemia or a healthy control (not recorded which). The CDR3 loop reads CASSSTGGYSNTGELFF. For the CDR3, the DNA is TGTGCCAGCAGCTCCACAGGGGGCTATTCGAACACCGGGGAGCTGTTTTTT.